This T cell receptor beta chain stems from a study of CD8+CD57+ T cells in acquired aplastic anemia. CDR3 and TCR beta VDJ profiling relied on a genomic DNA template. TCRdb re-analysed the reads in MiXCR, keeping a single row per CDR3 protein. Among some 290,000 distinct CDR3 sequences listed, approximately 56% were seen once. What was sequenced was sorted CD4+, CD8+, or CD8+CD57+ T cells (not recorded which) from PBMCs. The receptor was isolated from a human donor with severe aplastic anemia or a healthy control (not recorded which).

The DNA for the CDR3 is TGTGCCAGCAGCGTACTGACAGGGTGGGAGGATACGCAGTATTTT. It codes for CASSVLTGWEDTQYF. The chain employs TRBV9 and TRBJ2-3; 7 positions match TRBD1. Per the germline V gene, CDR1 is SGDLS and CDR2 is YYNGEE. The CDR3 runs 15 residues. V trimming: 1 base; J trimming: 6 bases; junction bases outside the gene matches: 8.